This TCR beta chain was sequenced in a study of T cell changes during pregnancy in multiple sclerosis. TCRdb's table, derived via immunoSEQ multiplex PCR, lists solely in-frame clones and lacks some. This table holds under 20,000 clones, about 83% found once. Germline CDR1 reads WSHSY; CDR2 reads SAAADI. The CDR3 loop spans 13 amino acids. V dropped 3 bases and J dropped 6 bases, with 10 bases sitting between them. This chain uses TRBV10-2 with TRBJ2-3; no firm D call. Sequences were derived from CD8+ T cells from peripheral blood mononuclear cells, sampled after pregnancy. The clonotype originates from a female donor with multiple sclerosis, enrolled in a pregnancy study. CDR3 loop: CASSDLVWDTQYF. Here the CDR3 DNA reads TGCGCCAGCAGTGACTTAGTCTGGGATACGCAGTATTTT.